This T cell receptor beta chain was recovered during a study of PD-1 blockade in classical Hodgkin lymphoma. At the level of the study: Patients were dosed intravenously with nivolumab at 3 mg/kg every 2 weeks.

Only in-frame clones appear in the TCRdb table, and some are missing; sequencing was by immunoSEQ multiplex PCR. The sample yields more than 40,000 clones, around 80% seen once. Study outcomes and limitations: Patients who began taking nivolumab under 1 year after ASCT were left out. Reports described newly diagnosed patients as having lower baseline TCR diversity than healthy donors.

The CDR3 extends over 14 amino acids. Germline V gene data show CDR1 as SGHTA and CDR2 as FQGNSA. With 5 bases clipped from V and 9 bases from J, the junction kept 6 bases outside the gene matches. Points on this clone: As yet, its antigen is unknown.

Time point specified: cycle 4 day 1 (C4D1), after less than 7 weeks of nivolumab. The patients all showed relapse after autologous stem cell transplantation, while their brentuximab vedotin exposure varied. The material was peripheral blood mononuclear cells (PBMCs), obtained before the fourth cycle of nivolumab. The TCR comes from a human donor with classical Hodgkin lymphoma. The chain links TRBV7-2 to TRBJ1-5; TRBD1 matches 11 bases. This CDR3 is CASSRTGGGTPQHF. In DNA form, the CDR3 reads TGTGCCAGCAGCCGGACAGGGGGCGGGACGCCCCAGCATTTT. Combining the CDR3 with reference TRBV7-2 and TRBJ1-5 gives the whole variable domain GAGVSQSPSNKVTEKGKDVELRCDPISGHTALYWYRQSLGQGLEFLIYFQGNSAPDKSGLPSDRFSAERTGGSVSTLTIQRTQQEDSAVYLCASSRTGGGTPQHFGDGTRLSIL.